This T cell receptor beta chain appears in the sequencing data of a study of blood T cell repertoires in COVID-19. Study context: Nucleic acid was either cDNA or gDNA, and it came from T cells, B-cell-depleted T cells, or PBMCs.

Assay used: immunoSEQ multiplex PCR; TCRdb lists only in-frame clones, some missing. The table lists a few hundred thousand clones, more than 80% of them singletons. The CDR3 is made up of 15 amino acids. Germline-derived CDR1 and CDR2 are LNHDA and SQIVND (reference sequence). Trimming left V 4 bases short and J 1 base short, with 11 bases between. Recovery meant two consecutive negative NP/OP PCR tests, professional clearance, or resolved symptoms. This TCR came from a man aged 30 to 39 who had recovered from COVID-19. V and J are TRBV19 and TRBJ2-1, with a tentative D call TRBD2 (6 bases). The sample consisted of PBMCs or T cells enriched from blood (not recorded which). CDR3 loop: CASSTSGWSYNEQFF. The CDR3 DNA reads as TGTGCCAGTAGTACGAGCGGGTGGTCCTACAATGAGCAGTTCTTC.